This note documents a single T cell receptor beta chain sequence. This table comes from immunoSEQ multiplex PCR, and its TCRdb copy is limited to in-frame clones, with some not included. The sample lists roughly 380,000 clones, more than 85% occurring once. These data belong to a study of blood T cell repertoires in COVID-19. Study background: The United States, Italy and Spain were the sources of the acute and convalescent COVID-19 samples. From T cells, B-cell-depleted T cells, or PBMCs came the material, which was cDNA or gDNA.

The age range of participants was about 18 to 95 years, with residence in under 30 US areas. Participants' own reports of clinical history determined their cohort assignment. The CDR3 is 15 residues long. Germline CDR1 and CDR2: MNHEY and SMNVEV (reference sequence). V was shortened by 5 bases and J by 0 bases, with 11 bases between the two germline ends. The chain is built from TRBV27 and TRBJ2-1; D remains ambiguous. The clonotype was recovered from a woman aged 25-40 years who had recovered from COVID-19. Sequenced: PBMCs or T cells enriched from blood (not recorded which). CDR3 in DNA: TGTGCCAGCAGTCCAACAGATAACTCCTACAATGAGCAGTTCTTC. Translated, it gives CASSPTDNSYNEQFF.